What follows is one T cell receptor (beta chain) and its context. Measured with immunoSEQ multiplex PCR; TCRdb has only the in-frame clones, and not every one. The data contain around 70,000 clones, 80% to 90% of them singletons. This CDR3 is built from 15 residues. Germline V gene sequence: CDR1 MNHEY, CDR2 SVGAGI. The V gene end was trimmed by 6 bases and the J gene end by 5 bases; junction bases not matched to a gene: 10. The sample comes from a study of blood T cell repertoires in COVID-19. Material: peripheral blood. The TCR comes from a man aged 60 to 75 with acute or convalescent COVID-19. The rearrangement uses TRBV6-5 and TRBJ2-7; 10 bases align to TRBD1. The CDR3 sequence: CASSPRDRGSNEQYF. The CDR3 region has the DNA TGTGCCAGCAGCCCCCGGGACAGGGGTTCGAACGAGCAGTACTTC.